This T cell receptor (beta chain) was identified in a study of CD8 T cells in ankylosing spondylitis. TCRdb itself ran the 5' RACE reads through MiXCR, one entry per CDR3 protein. The table lists just over 350,000 distinct CDR3 sequences, 20% of them singletons. Looked up from germline, CDR1 is MRHNA and CDR2 is SNTAGT. V lost 0 bases and J 5 bases, leaving 1 base between the germline ends. The CDR3 has 11 residues. Sequenced material: blood, either unsorted or a sorted T cell fraction (not recorded which). This receptor was obtained from a male donor with ankylosing spondylitis or in good health (not recorded which). The gene calls are TRBV6-4 and TRBJ1-2, with unresolved D. The CDR3 sequence is CASSDSYGYTF. For the CDR3, the DNA is TGTGCCAGCAGTGACTCGTATGGCTACACCTTC.